Shown below are 21 T cell receptor beta chains from a single sample sequenced in a study of T cell responses to AZD1222 COVID-19 vaccine. Assay used: immunoSEQ multiplex PCR; TCRdb lists only in-frame clones, some missing. The sample contains roughly 49,000 clones, around 90% of which appear only once. The sample in question was peripheral blood, obtained 28 days after the second AZD1222 dose. The receptors shown here come from an adult who received the AZD1222 COVID-19 vaccine.

This clone has just one count. This chain uses TRBV6-5 with TRBJ1-3; 10 bases fit TRBD1. There are 15 residues in the CDR3. V gave up 6 bases and J gave up 8 bases; unmatched junction bases: 10. Germline lookup yields CDR1 MNHEY and CDR2 SVGAGI. The chain's CDR3 is CASRPSGQGTYTIYF. The CDR3 bases are TGTGCCAGCAGGCCGTCGGGACAGGGGACATACACCATATATTTT.

The J gene is TRBJ2-5, the V gene TRBV5-1; TRBD2 matches 7 bases. Germline V gene lookup returns CDR1 SGHRS and CDR2 YFSETQ. The CDR3 runs to 12 residues. V trimming: 3 bases; J trimming: 5 bases; junction bases outside the gene matches: 1. The CDR3 nucleotides read TGCGCCAGCAGCTCGCGGGGGGAGACCCAGTACTTC. Protein: CASSSRGETQYF.

This chain links TRBV7-3 with TRBJ2-3, with a weak D call TRBD2 (5 bases). CDR1 SGHTA and CDR2 FQGTGA come from the germline V gene. Trimming shortened V by 5 bases and J by 0 bases, and 12 bases separated the two germline ends. This CDR3 has 15 residues. The CDR3 reads CASSKEAGSTDTQYF. CDR3 bases: TGTGCCAGCAGCAAGGAGGCAGGTAGCACAGATACGCAGTATTTT. The complete variable domain, with remaining parts taken from reference TRBV7-3 and TRBJ2-3, reads GAGVSQTPSNKVTEKGKYVELRCDPISGHTALYWYRQSLGQGPEFLIYFQGTGAADDSGLPNDRFFAVRPEGSVSTLKIQRTERGDSAVYLCASSKEAGSTDTQYFGPGTRLTVL.

This clone was detected a few times. The chain links TRBV19 to TRBJ1-1; maybe TRBD1 (6 bases). Germline CDR1 is LNHDA and CDR2 is SQIVND (reference sequence). The CDR3 runs 16 residues. Trimming took off 8 bases at V and 0 bases at J, with 19 bases between the two ends. In DNA form, the CDR3 reads TGTGCCAGTGGGGGGGCAGGGCGAGGTTTGAACACTGAAGCTTTCTTT. It translates to CASGGAGRGLNTEAFF.

V usage is TRBV3-1 (or the pseudogene TRBV3-2) and J usage is TRBJ2-6; D unclear. The CDR3 sequence is 15 residues long. With 3 bases removed from V and 2 bases from J, the gap between germline ends came to 8 bases. CDR1 is LGHDT and CDR2 is YNNKEL in the germline V gene (reference sequence). The CDR3 coding sequence is TGTGCCAGCAGCCACAATAAGGCTGGGGCCAACGTCCTGACTTTC. This translates into CASSHNKAGANVLTF.

V and J are TRBV6-5 and TRBJ2-7, with D tentatively TRBD2 (5 bases). V was trimmed by 2 bases and J by 0 bases, leaving 5 bases between them. This CDR3 is built from 13 residues. Per the germline V gene, CDR1 is MNHEY and CDR2 is SVGAGI. The CDR3 spells CASSYRDSYEQYF. Written as DNA, the CDR3 is TGTGCCAGCAGTTACCGGGACTCCTACGAGCAGTACTTC.

This sequence joins TRBV3-1 (or the pseudogene TRBV3-2) and TRBJ2-1, with 7 bases lining up with TRBD2. The CDR3 totals 14 residues. The trim removed 6 bases at V and 8 bases at J, leaving 10 bases unmatched. Germline V gene lookup returns CDR1 LGHDT and CDR2 YNNKEL (reference sequence). The chain's CDR3 is CASRSGRAADEQFF. CDR3 sequence (DNA): TGTGCCAGCAGGTCGGGGAGGGCCGCGGATGAGCAGTTCTTC.

The rearrangement links TRBV5-1 to TRBJ1-6; D is unresolved. V was clipped by 0 bases and J by 6 bases, with 7 bases between them. The CDR3 totals 14 residues. From germline, CDR1 is SGHRS and CDR2 YFSETQ. The CDR3 region is CASSLGLTNSPLHF. The CDR3 DNA is TGCGCCAGCAGCTTGGGACTGACTAATTCACCCCTCCACTTT.

This rearrangement joins TRBV24-1 to TRBJ1-2; D ambiguous. Trimming pared 1 base from V and 4 bases from J, leaving 9 bases between. CDR1 KGHDR and CDR2 SFDVKD come from the germline V gene. This CDR3 is 14 amino acids long. This CDR3 is CATSDFGQSYGYTF. CDR3 DNA: TGTGCCACCAGTGATTTTGGGCAATCCTATGGCTACACCTTC.

This chain uses TRBV20-1 with TRBJ1-5; unclear D gene. V lost 3 bases to trimming and J lost 2 bases, with 8 bases between them. CDR3 length: 13 residues. Germline CDR1 is DFQATT and CDR2 is SNEGSKA (reference sequence). The CDR3 is CSASWGGNQPQHF. The CDR3, as DNA: TGCAGTGCTAGTTGGGGAGGCAATCAGCCCCAGCATTTT.

V usage is TRBV13 and J usage is TRBJ1-2; tentatively, D is TRBD1 (6 bases). The CDR3 loop spans 13 amino acids. V lost 0 bases, J lost 5 bases, and 7 bases lay in between. Germline V gene sequence: CDR1 PRHDT, CDR2 FYEKMQ (reference sequence). CDR3 loop: CASSLGQGYGYTF. As DNA, the CDR3 is TGTGCCAGCAGCTTAGGACAGGGTTATGGCTACACCTTC.

V gene TRBV4-1 combines with J gene TRBJ2-6, with a weak D call TRBD1 (5 bases). This CDR3 region has 17 residues. Trimming took 5 bases from V and 0 from J, leaving 14 bases between them. Per the germline V gene, CDR1 is MGHRA and CDR2 is YSYEKL. The CDR3 coding sequence is TGCGCCAGCAGCTCGAGTACAGGCGGCTCTGGGGCCAACGTCCTGACTTTC. Protein product: CASSSSTGGSGANVLTF.

The chain recombines TRBV4-1 with TRBJ1-5; D is uncertain. Trimming took off 1 base at V and 0 bases at J, with 7 bases between the two ends. Looked up from germline, CDR1 is MGHRA and CDR2 is YSYEKL. The CDR3 runs to 15 residues. The CDR3 sequence: CASSQAGSSNQPQHF. As DNA, the CDR3 is TGCGCCAGCAGCCAAGCGGGGAGTAGCAATCAGCCCCAGCATTTT.

This chain uses TRBV19 with TRBJ2-7, with 8 positions matching TRBD2. The V and J ends lost 1 base and 5 bases, in that order; junction bases with no gene match: 4. The CDR3 has 14 amino acids. Germline CDR1 LNHDA, CDR2 SQIVND (reference sequence). CDR3 protein: CASSIVSGSNEQYF. Here the CDR3 DNA reads TGTGCCAGTAGTATAGTGAGCGGGAGCAACGAGCAGTACTTC.

The J gene is TRBJ1-6, the V gene TRBV30; TRBD1 agrees at 7 bases. From germline, CDR1 is GTSNPN and CDR2 SVGIG (reference sequence). V was clipped by 0 bases and J by 8 bases; unmatched bases: 4. The CDR3 loop spans 14 amino acids. The CDR3 sequence is CAWSVGQGDSPLHF. CDR3 sequence (DNA): TGTGCCTGGAGTGTCGGTCAGGGGGATTCACCCCTCCACTTT.

The chain joins TRBV5-1 to TRBJ2-5; D unresolved. Trimming removed 0 bases at V and 5 bases at J, with 5 bases between. Germline values: CDR1 SGHRS, CDR2 YFSETQ. The length of the CDR3 is 12 residues. The DNA of the CDR3 is TGCGCCAGCAGCTTGGCTATGGAGACCCAGTACTTC. It specifies CASSLAMETQYF.

V usage is TRBV5-4 and J usage is TRBJ2-7, with D uncertain. This CDR3 contains 16 residues. Germline-derived CDR1 and CDR2 are SGHNT and YYREEE (reference sequence). V was shortened by 6 bases and J by 2 bases, with 21 bases between the two germline ends. CDR3 loop: CASTSGGGSVPYEQYF. CDR3 nucleotides: TGTGCCAGCACCTCGGGTGGCGGCAGTGTTCCCTACGAGCAGTACTTC.

The chain uses TRBV6-5 and TRBJ1-6, with TRBD1 as a possible D gene (5 bases). Trimming removed 5 bases from V and 2 bases from J, with 7 bases in between. CDR3 size: 14 residues. Germline CDR1 and CDR2: MNHEY and SVGAGI. The DNA for the CDR3 is TGTGCCAGCAGTCTGGGGCCCTATAATTCACCCCTCCACTTT. Translating it yields CASSLGPYNSPLHF.

This clone appeared once. V usage is TRBV5-1 and J usage is TRBJ2-7; 7 nucleotides match TRBD2. Germline V gene data show CDR1 as SGHRS and CDR2 as YFSETQ. The CDR3 contains 15 residues. V was pared by 0 bases and J by 6 bases, with 9 bases of the junction left unmatched. In DNA form, the CDR3 reads TGCGCCAGCAGCTTGGGGACGGTCGCGGGAGTCGAGCAGTACTTC. This gives the protein CASSLGTVAGVEQYF. Full variable domain (rest looked up from reference TRBV5-1 and TRBJ2-7): KAGVTQTPRYLIKTRGQQVTLSCSPISGHRSVSWYQQTPGQGLQFLFEYFSETQRNKGNFPGRFSGRQFSNSRSEMNVSTLELGDSALYLCASSLGTVAGVEQYFGPGTRLTVT.

The chain has TRBV9 and TRBJ2-1; weak D call: TRBD1 (6 bases). CDR3 length: 13 residues. Germline CDR1 reads SGDLS; CDR2 reads YYNGEE. Deletions cut 4 bases from V and 6 bases from J, with 11 bases between. Here the CDR3 reads CASSTRTANEQFF. The DNA of the CDR3 is TGTGCCAGCAGCACCCGGACAGCCAATGAGCAGTTCTTC.

The V call is TRBV25-1, the J call TRBJ1-2, with D unclear. Trimming left V 4 bases short and J 4 bases short, with 19 bases between. This CDR3 has 16 residues. Germline CDR1 and CDR2: MGHDK and SYGVNS. The CDR3 DNA reads TGTGCCAGCAGTGTATCAGGCCTAAGTCGCCCCTATGGCTACACCTTC. It codes for CASSVSGLSRPYGYTF.